The sequence of this TCR beta chain was determined in a study of cytomegalovirus exposure and HLA in healthy donors. The germline V gene encodes CDR1 SGHDT and CDR2 YYEEEE. CDR3 length: 11 amino acids. Trimming took 4 bases from V and 7 from J, leaving 6 bases between them. With 60 Vbeta and 13 Jbeta primers, the PCR was carried out. Sequencing was performed with immunoSEQ multiplex PCR; in TCRdb, only in-frame clones are kept and a portion is missing. The sample shows some 200,000 clones, about four fifths of them seen only once. Likely unrecorded immune exposures existed in these nominally healthy donors.

The chain carries TRBV5-6 and TRBJ2-1; D uncertain. The sequence came from a female donor in good health and CMV-seronegative. Sequenced material: PBMCs. Here the CDR3 DNA reads TGTGCCAGCAGCGAGAGGAATGAGCAGTTCTTC. Translation: CASSERNEQFF. Together with reference TRBV5-6 and TRBJ2-1, the CDR3 gives the full variable domain: DAGVTQSPTHLIKTRGQQVTLRCSPKSGHDTVSWYQQALGQGPQFIFQYYEEEERQRGNFPDRFSGHQFPNYSSELNVNALLLGDSALYLCASSERNEQFFGPGTRLTVL.